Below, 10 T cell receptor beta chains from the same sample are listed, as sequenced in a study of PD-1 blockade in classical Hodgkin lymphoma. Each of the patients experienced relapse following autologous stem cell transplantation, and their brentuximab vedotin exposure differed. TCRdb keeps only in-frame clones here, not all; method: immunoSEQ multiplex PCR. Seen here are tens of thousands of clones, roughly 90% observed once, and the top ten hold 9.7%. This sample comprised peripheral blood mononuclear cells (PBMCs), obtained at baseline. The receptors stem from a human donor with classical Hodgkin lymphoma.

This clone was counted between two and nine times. In DNA form, the CDR3 reads TGTGCCAGCAGTCTAACCGGCGATCAGCCCCAGCATTTT. Its translation: CASSLTGDQPQHF. The chain links TRBV28 to TRBJ1-5; D is unresolved. Trimming left V 5 bases short and J 5 bases short, with 10 bases between. CDR3 length: 13 amino acids. Per the germline V gene, CDR1 is MDHEN and CDR2 is SYDVKM. Filled out from reference TRBV28 and TRBJ1-5, the complete variable domain reads DVKVTQSSRYLVKRTGEKVFLECVQDMDHENMFWYRQDPGLGLRLIYFSYDVKMKEKGDIPEGYSVSREKKERFSLILESASTNQTSMYLCASSLTGDQPQHFGDGTRLSIL.

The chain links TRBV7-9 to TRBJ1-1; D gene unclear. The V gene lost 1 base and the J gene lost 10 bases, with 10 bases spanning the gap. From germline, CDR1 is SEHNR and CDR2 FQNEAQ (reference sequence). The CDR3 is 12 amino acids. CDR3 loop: CASSLDAGLAFF. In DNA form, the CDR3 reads TGTGCCAGCAGCTTAGACGCAGGACTAGCTTTCTTT.

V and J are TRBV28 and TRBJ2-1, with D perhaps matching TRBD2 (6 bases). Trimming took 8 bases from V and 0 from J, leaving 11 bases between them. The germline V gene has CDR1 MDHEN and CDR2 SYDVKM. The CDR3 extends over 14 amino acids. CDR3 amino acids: CASRGAASYNEQFF. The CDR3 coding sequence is TGTGCCAGCCGCGGGGCCGCCTCCTACAATGAGCAGTTCTTC.

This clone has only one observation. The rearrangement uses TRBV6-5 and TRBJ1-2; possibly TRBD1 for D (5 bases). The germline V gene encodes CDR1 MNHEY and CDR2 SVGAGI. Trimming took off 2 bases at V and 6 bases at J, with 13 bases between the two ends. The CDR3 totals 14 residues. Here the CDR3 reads CASSYMAGTNGYTF. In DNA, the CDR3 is TGTGCCAGCAGTTACATGGCAGGGACGAATGGCTACACCTTC.

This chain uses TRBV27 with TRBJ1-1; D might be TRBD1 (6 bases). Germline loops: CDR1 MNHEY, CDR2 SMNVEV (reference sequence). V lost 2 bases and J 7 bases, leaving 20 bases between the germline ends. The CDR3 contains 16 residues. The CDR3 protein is CASSLRPGAGDFEAFF. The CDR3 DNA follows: TGTGCCAGCAGTTTACGCCCTGGGGCAGGGGACTTTGAAGCTTTCTTT.

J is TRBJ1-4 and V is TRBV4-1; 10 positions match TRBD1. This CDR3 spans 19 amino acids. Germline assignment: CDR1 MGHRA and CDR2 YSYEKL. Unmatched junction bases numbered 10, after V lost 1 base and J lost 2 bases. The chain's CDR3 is CASSQVGRQGATTNEKLFF. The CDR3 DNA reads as TGCGCCAGCAGCCAAGTGGGCAGACAGGGGGCGACGACTAATGAAAAACTGTTTTTT.

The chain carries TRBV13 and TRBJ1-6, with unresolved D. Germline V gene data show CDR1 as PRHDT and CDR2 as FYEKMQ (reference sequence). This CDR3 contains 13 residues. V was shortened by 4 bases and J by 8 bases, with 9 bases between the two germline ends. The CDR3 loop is CASSSRADSPLHF. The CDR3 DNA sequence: TGTGCCAGCAGCTCGAGGGCTGATTCACCCCTCCACTTT. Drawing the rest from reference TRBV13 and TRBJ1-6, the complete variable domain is AAGVIQSPRHLIKEKRETATLKCYPIPRHDTVYWYQQGPGQDPQFLISFYEKMQSDKGSIPDRFSAQQFSDYHSELNMSSLELGDSALYFCASSSRADSPLHFGNGTRLTVT.

The CDR3 spells CASSSRLASTDTQYF. DNA for the CDR3: TGTGCCAGCAGCTCCAGACTAGCGAGCACAGATACGCAGTATTTT. V usage is TRBV7-9 and J usage is TRBJ2-3; 8 bases are a match to TRBD2. CDR1 and CDR2 (germline): SEHNR, FQNEAQ (reference sequence). V trimming: 4 bases; J trimming: 0 bases; junction bases outside the gene matches: 3. The length of the CDR3 is 15 residues.

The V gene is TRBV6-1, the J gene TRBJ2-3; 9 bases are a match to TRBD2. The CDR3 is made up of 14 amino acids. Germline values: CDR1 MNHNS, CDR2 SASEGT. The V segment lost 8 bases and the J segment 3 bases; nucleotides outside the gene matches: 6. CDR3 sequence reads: CASLRGGVTDTQYF. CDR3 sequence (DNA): TGTGCCAGCCTGCGGGGGGGCGTAACAGATACGCAGTATTTT.

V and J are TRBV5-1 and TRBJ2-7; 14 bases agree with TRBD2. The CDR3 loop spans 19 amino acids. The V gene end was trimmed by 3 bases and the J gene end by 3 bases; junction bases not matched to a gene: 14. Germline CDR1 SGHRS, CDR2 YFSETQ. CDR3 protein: CASSSGLAGGKRPFYEQYF. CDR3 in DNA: TGCGCCAGCAGCTCCGGACTAGCGGGGGGCAAGAGGCCTTTCTACGAGCAGTACTTC.